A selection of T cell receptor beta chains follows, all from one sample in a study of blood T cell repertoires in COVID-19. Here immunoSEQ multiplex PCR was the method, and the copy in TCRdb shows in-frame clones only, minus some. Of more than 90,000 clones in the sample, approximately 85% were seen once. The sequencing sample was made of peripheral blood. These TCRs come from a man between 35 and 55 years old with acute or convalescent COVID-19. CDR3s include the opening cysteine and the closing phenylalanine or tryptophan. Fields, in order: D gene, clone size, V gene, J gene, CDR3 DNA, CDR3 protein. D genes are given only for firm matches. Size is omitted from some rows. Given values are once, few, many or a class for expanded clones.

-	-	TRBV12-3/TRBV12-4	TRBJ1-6	TGTGCCAGCAGTCTCGGTTGGAATTCACCCCTCCACTTT	CASSLGWNSPLHF
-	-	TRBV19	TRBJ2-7	TGTGCCAGTTCGGTTAGGCAGGGCTACGAGCAGTACTTC	CASSVRQGYEQYF
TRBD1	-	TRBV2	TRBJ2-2	TGTGCCTCAAAGAGAGAGGGGGCTAGGGCCGGGGAGCTGTTTTTT	CASKREGARAGELFF
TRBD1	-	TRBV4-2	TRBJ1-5	TGTGCCAGCAGCCCCAACTCGGGACAGGGGAGCAATCAGCCCCAGCATTTT	CASSPNSGQGSNQPQHF
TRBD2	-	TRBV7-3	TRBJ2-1	TGTGCCAGCAGCCCACGGACTAGCGGGGGGGCAGGCGCAAGGGATGAGCAGTTCTTC	CASSPRTSGGAGARDEQFF
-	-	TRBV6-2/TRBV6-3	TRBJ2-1	TGTGCCAGCAGTAACCCCGGTGAGCAGTTCTTC	CASSNPGEQFF
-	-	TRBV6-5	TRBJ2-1	TGTGCCAGCAGTCCGCAGACGGGTCGGTACAATGAGCAGTTCTTC	CASSPQTGRYNEQFF
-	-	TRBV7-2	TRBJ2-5	TGTGCCAGCAGATCCGGGACATCCCGATCGACCCAGTACTTC	CASRSGTSRSTQYF
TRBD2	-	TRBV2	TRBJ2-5	TGTGCCAGCAGTGACTTTGGTAGCGGGGGCAGGGAGACCCAGTACTTC	CASSDFGSGGRETQYF
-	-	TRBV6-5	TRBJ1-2	TGTGCCAGCAGCCCCCGAGGCACCTATGGCTACACCTTC	CASSPRGTYGYTF
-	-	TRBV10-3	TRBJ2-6	TGTGCCATCAGTGGGGCCCTTGGTGCTGGGGCCAACGTCCTGACTTTC	CAISGALGAGANVLTF
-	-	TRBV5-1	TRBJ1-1	TGCGCCAGCAGCTTGGGTAGGAACACTGAAGCTTTCTTT	CASSLGRNTEAFF
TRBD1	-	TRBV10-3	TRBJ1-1	TGTGCCATCAGCCAACAGGGGGGGAACACTGAAGCTTTCTTT	CAISQQGGNTEAFF
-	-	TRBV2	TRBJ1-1	TGTGCCAGCATTGAGGGGACAAGTAACACTGAAGCTTTCTTT	CASIEGTSNTEAFF
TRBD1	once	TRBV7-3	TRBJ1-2	TGTGCCAGCAGCTTAAGTGGGACAGGGGGCGCCCCGGGATATGGCTACACCTTC	CASSLSGTGGAPGYGYTF
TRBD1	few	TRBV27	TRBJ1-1	TGTGCCAGCAGTTTCGGACAGGGGGCGACTGAAGCTTTCTTT	CASSFGQGATEAFF
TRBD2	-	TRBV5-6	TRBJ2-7	TGTGCCAGCACCTTCGGGGGGTACGAGCAGTACTTC	CASTFGGYEQYF
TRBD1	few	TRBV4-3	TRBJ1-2	TGCGCCAGCAGCCAAGATCGGACAGGGGACGGGGGCTACACCTTC	CASSQDRTGDGGYTF
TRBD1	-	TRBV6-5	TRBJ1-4	TGTGCCAGCAGTTACTCGAGACAGGGCTTCGGGGGTGGGCTGTTTTTT	CASSYSRQGFGGGLFF
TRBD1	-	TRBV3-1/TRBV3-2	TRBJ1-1	TGTGCCAGCAGCCACGACAGGGTGAGCGAAGCTTTCTTT	CASSHDRVSEAFF
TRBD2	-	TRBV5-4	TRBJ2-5	TGTGCCAGCAGCTCGGGTGGGCCTAGCGGGGGTCCAAAGACCCAGTACTTC	CASSSGGPSGGPKTQYF
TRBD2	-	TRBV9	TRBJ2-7	TGTGCCAGCAGCGTAGGGGGGGGAAGGACCTACGAGCAGTACTTC	CASSVGGGRTYEQYF
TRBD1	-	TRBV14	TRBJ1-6	TGTGCCAGCAGCCAAGTTATAACAGGGGGCCGTAATTCACCCCTCCACTTT	CASSQVITGGRNSPLHF
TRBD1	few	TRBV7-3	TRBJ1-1	TGTGCCAGCAGCCCTGGACAGGGGAGCACTGAAGCTTTCTTT	CASSPGQGSTEAFF
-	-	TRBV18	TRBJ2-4	TGTGCCAGCTCACCACCGGGACTAGCCAAAAACATTCAGTACTTC	CASSPPGLAKNIQYF
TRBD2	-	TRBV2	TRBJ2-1	TGTGCCAGCAGCCTCGGGACTAGGGCCTACAATGAGCAGTTCTTC	CASSLGTRAYNEQFF
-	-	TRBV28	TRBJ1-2	TGTGCCAGCAGTTTCTGGGGGGATGGCTACACCTTC	CASSFWGDGYTF
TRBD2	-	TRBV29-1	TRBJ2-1	TGCAGCGTTTGGACTAGCGGGCTAAACAATGAGCAGTTCTTC	CSVWTSGLNNEQFF
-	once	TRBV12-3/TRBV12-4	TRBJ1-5	TGTGCCAGCAGCCATGGAGGACAGCCCCAGCATTTT	CASSHGGQPQHF
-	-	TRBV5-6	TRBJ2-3	TGTGCCAGCAGCTTGGTAATTACGGCAGATACGCAGTATTTT	CASSLVITADTQYF
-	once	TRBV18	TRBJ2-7	TGTGCCAGCTCACCACTCGGTCTTGGTGAGCAGTACTTC	CASSPLGLGEQYF
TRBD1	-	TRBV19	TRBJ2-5	TGTGCCAGTAGTAAGGGACAGGGGGCCCGAGAGACCCAGTACTTC	CASSKGQGARETQYF
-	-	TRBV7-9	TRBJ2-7	TGTGCCAGCAGCCCGGACAGCTCCTACGAGCAGTACTTC	CASSPDSSYEQYF
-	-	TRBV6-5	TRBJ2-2	TGTGCCAGCAGTTACGGGGGCAGATACACCGGGGAGCTGTTTTTT	CASSYGGRYTGELFF
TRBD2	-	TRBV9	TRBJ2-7	TGTGCCAGCAGCGTAACTAGCGGGGGGTACGAGCAGTACTTC	CASSVTSGGYEQYF
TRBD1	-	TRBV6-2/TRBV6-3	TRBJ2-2	TGTGCCAGCAGTGACCTGGGACAGGTGACAAACACCGGGGAGCTGTTTTTT	CASSDLGQVTNTGELFF
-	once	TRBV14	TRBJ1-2	TGTGCCAGCAGCGCGACAGCTTATGGCTACACCTTC	CASSATAYGYTF
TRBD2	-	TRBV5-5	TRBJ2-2	TGTGCCAGCAGCTTATCGGCTAGCGGGGGGCAAAACACCGGGGAGCTGTTTTTT	CASSLSASGGQNTGELFF
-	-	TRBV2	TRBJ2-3	TGTGCCAGCTATTCGGTATCTAGCACAGATACGCAGTATTTT	CASYSVSSTDTQYF
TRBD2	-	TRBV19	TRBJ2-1	TGTGCCAGTAGTCAAATAGCGGGAGCGTTCAATGAGCAGTTCTTC	CASSQIAGAFNEQFF
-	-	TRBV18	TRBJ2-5	TGTGCCAGCTCACCAAAGGGACTCAATGGGGAGACCCAGTACTTC	CASSPKGLNGETQYF
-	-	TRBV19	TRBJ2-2	TGTGCCAGTAGTACCCACAGGGTCGGGGGGCCCGGGGAGCTGTTTTTT	CASSTHRVGGPGELFF
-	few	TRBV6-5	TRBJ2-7	TGTGCCAGCAGTCGGACAGTTTACGAGCAGTACTTC	CASSRTVYEQYF
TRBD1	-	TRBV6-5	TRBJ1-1	TGTGCCAGCAATGCGGGGACAGGGCATACTGAAGCTTTCTTT	CASNAGTGHTEAFF
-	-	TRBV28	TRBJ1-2	TGTGCCACCAAGGGGGACCGTTGGTTAGGCTACACCTTC	CATKGDRWLGYTF
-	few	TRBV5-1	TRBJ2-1	TGCGCCAGCAGCTTGGTGGCAGGGGCCCCCACCAGTGGGCAGTTCTTC	CASSLVAGAPTSGQFF
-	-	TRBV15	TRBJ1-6	TGTGCCACCAGCAGAGATGATGCGAGTAATTCACCCCTCCACTTT	CATSRDDASNSPLHF